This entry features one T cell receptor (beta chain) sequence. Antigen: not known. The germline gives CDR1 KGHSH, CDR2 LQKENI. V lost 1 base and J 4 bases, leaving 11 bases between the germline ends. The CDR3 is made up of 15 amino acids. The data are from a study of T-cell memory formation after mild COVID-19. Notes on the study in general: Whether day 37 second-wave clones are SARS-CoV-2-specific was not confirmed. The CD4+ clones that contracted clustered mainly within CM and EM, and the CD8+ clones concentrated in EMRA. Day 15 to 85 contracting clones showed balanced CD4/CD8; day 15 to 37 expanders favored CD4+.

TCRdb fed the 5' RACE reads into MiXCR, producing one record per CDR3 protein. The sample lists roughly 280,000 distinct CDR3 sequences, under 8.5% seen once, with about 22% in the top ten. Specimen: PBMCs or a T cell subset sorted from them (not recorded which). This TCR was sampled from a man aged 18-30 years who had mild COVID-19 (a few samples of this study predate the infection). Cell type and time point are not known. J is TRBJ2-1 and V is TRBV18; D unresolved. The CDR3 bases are TGTGCCAGCTCACCACTAGTGCGAGCTTACAATGAGCAGTTCTTC. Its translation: CASSPLVRAYNEQFF. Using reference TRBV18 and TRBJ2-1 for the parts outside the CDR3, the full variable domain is NAGVMQNPRHLVRRRGQEARLRCSPMKGHSHVYWYRQLPEEGLKFMVYLQKENIIDESGMPKERFSAEFPKEGPSILRIQQVVRGDSAAYFCASSPLVRAYNEQFFGPGTRLTVL.